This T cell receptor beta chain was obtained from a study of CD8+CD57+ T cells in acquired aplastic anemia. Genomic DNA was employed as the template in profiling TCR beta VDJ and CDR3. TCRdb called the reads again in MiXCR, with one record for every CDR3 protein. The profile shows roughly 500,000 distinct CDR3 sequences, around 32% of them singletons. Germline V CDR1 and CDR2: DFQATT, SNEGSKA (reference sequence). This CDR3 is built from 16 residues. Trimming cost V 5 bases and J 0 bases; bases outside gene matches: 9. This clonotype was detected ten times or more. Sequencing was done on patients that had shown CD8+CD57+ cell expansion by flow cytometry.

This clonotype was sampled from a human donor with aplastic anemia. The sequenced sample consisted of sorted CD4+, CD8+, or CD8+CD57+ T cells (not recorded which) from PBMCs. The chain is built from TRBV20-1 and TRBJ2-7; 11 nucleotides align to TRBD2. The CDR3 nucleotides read TGCAGTGCTTCCGGGACTAGCGGACAAAGCTCCTACGAGCAGTACTTC. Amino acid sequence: CSASGTSGQSSYEQYF.